The next 10 T cell receptor beta chains were all read from a single sample in a study of shared clonotypes between healthy human individuals. Clones were read by immunoSEQ multiplex PCR, and TCRdb kept only the in-frame ones, dropping some. The sample includes about 450,000 clones, around 79% seen only once; the top ten take about an eighth. The sequenced sample consisted of PBMCs. Every receptor here comes from a woman aged 40 to 55 in good health. Some clones in this sample may be carry-over from other donors' samples.

This chain links TRBV7-2 with TRBJ1-6; possible D gene TRBD1, 6 bases. The germline V and J ends were trimmed by 5 bases and 6 bases, with 14 bases remaining between them. CDR1 is SGHTA and CDR2 is FQGNSA in the germline V gene. The length of the CDR3 is 15 residues. CDR3 in amino acids: CASSRRQALNSPLHF. In DNA, the CDR3 is TGTGCCAGCAGCCGTCGACAGGCACTTAATTCACCCCTCCACTTT.

The chain joins TRBV30 to TRBJ2-1, with 7 nucleotides matching TRBD1. Per the germline V gene, CDR1 is GTSNPN and CDR2 is SVGIG (reference sequence). The V and J ends lost 8 bases and 5 bases, in that order; junction bases with no gene match: 9. The CDR3 is made up of 13 amino acids. The CDR3 DNA reads TGTGCCCTCTCGAAGGGGGCCAACAATGAGCAGTTCTTC. It translates to CALSKGANNEQFF.

J is TRBJ2-3 and V is TRBV19; 13 bases match TRBD2. This CDR3 region has 16 residues. With 5 bases clipped from V and 4 bases from J, the junction kept 6 bases outside the gene matches. Germline V lookup: CDR1 LNHDA, CDR2 SQIVND (reference sequence). The CDR3 DNA reads as TGTGCCAGTAGTGCAAAACTAGCGGGAGGGCCAGATACGCAGTATTTT. It is translated as CASSAKLAGGPDTQYF.

The chain combines TRBV10-3 with TRBJ1-5, with 8 bases aligning to TRBD1. The CDR3 runs 13 residues. V lost 7 bases, J lost 5 bases, and 4 bases stayed unmatched. Germline CDR1 is ENHRY and CDR2 is SYGVKD. For the CDR3, the DNA is TGTGCCATCAATGACAGGGGTGATCAGCCCCAGCATTTT. Translated: CAINDRGDQPQHF.

The rearrangement joins TRBV30 to TRBJ1-6; D gene ambiguous. Trimming took 5 bases from V and 10 from J, leaving 12 bases between them. Germline CDR1 GTSNPN, CDR2 SVGIG (reference sequence). The CDR3 is made up of 12 amino acids. The CDR3 loop is CAWERDESPLHF. The CDR3 nucleotides are TGTGCCTGGGAAAGGGATGAGTCACCCCTCCACTTT.

The chain is built from TRBV6-1 and TRBJ2-5; D is perhaps TRBD1 (5 bases). The CDR3 spans 15 residues. In germline, CDR1 is MNHNS, CDR2 SASEGT. The V end lost 1 base, the J end lost 5 bases, and 14 bases lay between the germline ends. The chain's CDR3 is CASSEGGQSWETQYF. CDR3 in DNA: TGTGCCAGCAGTGAAGGGGGCCAAAGTTGGGAGACCCAGTACTTC.

The chain links TRBV11-2 to TRBJ2-2; the D gene could be TRBD1 or TRBD2 (5 bases each). The germline CDR1 and CDR2 sequences are SGHAT and FQNNGV. The V end lost 1 base, the J end lost 6 bases, and 15 bases lay between the germline ends. The CDR3 is 16 residues long. CDR3 sequence reads: CASSLGSFEGPGELFF. CDR3 sequence (DNA): TGTGCCAGCAGCTTAGGGTCGTTCGAGGGACCCGGGGAGCTGTTTTTT.

The genes are TRBV18 and TRBJ2-3, with 8 bases identical to TRBD1. Trimming removed 2 bases from V and 6 bases from J; junction bases left unmatched: 10. The CDR3 is 16 amino acids. From germline, CDR1 is KGHSH and CDR2 LQKENI. As DNA, the CDR3 is TGTGCCAGCTCACCATCGCAAGGGACAGGCGCCGATACGCAGTATTTT. Its translation is CASSPSQGTGADTQYF.

J is TRBJ1-2 and V is TRBV10-3; D is uncertain. V gave up 0 bases and J gave up 8 bases, with 7 bases separating them. Germline V gene data show CDR1 as ENHRY and CDR2 as SYGVKD. The CDR3 runs to 12 residues. For the CDR3, the DNA is TGTGCCATCAGTGAGTCCGGGGAAGGCTACACCTTC. Protein: CAISESGEGYTF.

The CDR3 sequence is CASSNPSGRRNIQYF. CDR3 coding DNA: TGTGCCAGCAGCAACCCTAGCGGGAGGCGAAACATTCAGTACTTC. The chain uses TRBV5-4 and TRBJ2-4, with 11 bases matching TRBD2. V gave up 4 bases and J gave up 6 bases; unmatched junction bases: 6. This CDR3 is 15 amino acids long. CDR1 SGHNT and CDR2 YYREEE come from the germline V gene (reference sequence).